Listed below are T cell receptor beta chains from one sample, sequenced in a study of blood T cell repertoires in COVID-19. Sequencing was performed with immunoSEQ multiplex PCR; in TCRdb, only in-frame clones are kept and a portion is missing. The sample records around 250,000 clones, 70% to 90% being singletons. Input material: PBMCs or T cells enriched from blood (not recorded which). The receptors were sampled from a woman between 35 and 50 years old with acute COVID-19. The CDR3 runs from the conserved cysteine through the conserved F or W. A D gene is named only where the DNA matches it firmly. Clone size is stated in some rows and not others, as once, few, many or a class when expanded.

J	V	D	size	CDR3	DNA
TRBJ1-1	TRBV5-1	-	-	CASQPRGDTEAFF	TGCGCCAGCCAACCCCGGGGGGACACTGAAGCTTTCTTT
TRBJ1-5	TRBV1	-	few	CTSSQEGAGNQPQHF	TGCACCAGCAGCCAAGAGGGGGCTGGCAATCAGCCCCAGCATTTT
TRBJ2-2	TRBV6-4	-	-	CASRNRNTGELFF	TGTGCCAGCAGAAACAGGAACACCGGGGAGCTGTTTTTT
TRBJ1-3	TRBV19	-	few	CASKGSQGRDTIYF	TGTGCCAGTAAGGGGTCGCAGGGCCGGGACACCATATATTTT
TRBJ1-1	TRBV5-6	-	-	CASSWGIGRGNTEAFF	TGTGCCAGCAGCTGGGGAATTGGAAGGGGGAACACTGAAGCTTTCTTT
TRBJ1-2	TRBV18	-	-	CASSPQDIVTAYGYTF	TGTGCCAGCTCACCACAGGACATCGTTACTGCCTATGGCTACACCTTC
TRBJ2-1	TRBV11-2	-	-	CASSPPQSSYNEQFF	TGTGCCAGCAGCCCCCCGCAGTCTAGCTACAATGAGCAGTTCTTC
TRBJ1-5	TRBV19	-	-	CASTPRGAQPQHF	TGTGCCAGTACCCCCAGGGGAGCTCAGCCCCAGCATTTT
TRBJ2-7	TRBV28	TRBD2	-	CASSLIAASGRASYEQYF	TGTGCCAGCAGTTTAATTGCGGCTAGCGGGAGGGCCTCCTACGAGCAGTACTTC
TRBJ1-2	TRBV27	-	-	CASSFTFSGQGGGYTF	TGTGCCAGCAGTTTCACTTTCAGCGGTCAGGGAGGGGGCTACACCTTC
TRBJ1-1	TRBV4-1	TRBD1	-	CASSPRDRVGTEAFF	TGCGCCAGCAGCCCGCGGGACAGGGTGGGCACTGAAGCTTTCTTT
TRBJ1-5	TRBV6-5	TRBD1	-	CASSIGQGASQPQHF	TGTGCCAGCAGTATAGGACAGGGGGCAAGTCAGCCCCAGCATTTT
TRBJ2-1	TRBV19	TRBD2	-	CASSIDLASGVNEQFF	TGTGCCAGTAGTATAGATCTGGCTAGCGGGGTCAATGAGCAGTTCTTC
TRBJ1-1	TRBV24-1	-	once	CATSDSNSHLGAFF	TGTGCCACCAGTGATTCGAACAGTCATCTCGGAGCTTTCTTT
TRBJ2-3	TRBV19	TRBD2	-	CASSRSGGRTDTQYF	TGTGCCAGTAGTCGAAGCGGGGGTCGCACAGATACGCAGTATTTT
TRBJ1-1	TRBV6-5	TRBD1	-	CASSSVRGTGAFF	TGTGCCAGCAGTTCCGTCAGGGGGACGGGGGCTTTCTTT
TRBJ2-1	TRBV24-1	-	once	CATSVGDYNEQFF	TGTGCCACCAGTGTAGGGGACTACAATGAGCAGTTCTTC
TRBJ1-1	TRBV2	-	once	CASSEDLPGKAFF	TGTGCCAGCAGTGAGGACCTCCCCGGGAAAGCTTTCTTT
TRBJ2-1	TRBV6-5	-	-	CASTEIAQGYNEQFF	TGTGCCAGCACCGAAATAGCACAGGGCTACAATGAGCAGTTCTTC
TRBJ1-2	TRBV7-9	-	-	CASSNHLRVGYTF	TGTGCCAGCAGCAACCACCTCAGGGTTGGCTACACCTTC
TRBJ2-3	TRBV12-3/TRBV12-4	-	-	CASSPEGGTQYF	TGTGCCAGCAGCCCTGAAGGAGGTACGCAGTATTTT
TRBJ1-2	TRBV28	TRBD1	-	CASRGQGGANYGYTF	TGTGCCAGCAGGGGACAGGGGGGAGCTAACTATGGCTACACCTTC
TRBJ1-5	TRBV19	TRBD1	-	CASTGGQGLNQPQHF	TGTGCCAGTACGGGCGGACAGGGCCTCAATCAGCCCCAGCATTTT
TRBJ2-1	TRBV7-2	-	-	CASSRLGTYNEQFF	TGTGCCAGCAGCCGCCTAGGCACCTACAATGAGCAGTTCTTC
TRBJ1-2	TRBV12-5	TRBD1	-	CASGRRDSRNYNYGYTF	TGTGCTAGTGGTAGGAGGGACAGCCGGAATTATAACTATGGCTACACCTTC
TRBJ2-4	TRBV28	-	-	CASSRSPGLTSGKNIQYF	TGTGCCAGCAGTCGTTCTCCGGGACTTACTTCAGGCAAAAACATTCAGTACTTC
TRBJ2-7	TRBV15	-	-	CATSENLGGDLPYEQYF	TGTGCCACCAGCGAGAATTTAGGAGGTGACCTCCCCTACGAGCAGTACTTC
TRBJ2-7	TRBV7-2	-	-	CASSPTVGPAGEQYF	TGTGCCAGCAGCCCGACGGTGGGCCCGGCGGGCGAGCAGTACTTC
TRBJ1-5	TRBV2	-	-	CASTDSWNSQPQHF	TGTGCCAGCACCGACAGTTGGAATAGTCAGCCCCAGCATTTT
TRBJ2-1	TRBV2	TRBD2	-	CASSSTSGLEQFF	TGTGCCAGCAGCTCGACTAGCGGGCTGGAGCAGTTCTTC
TRBJ1-1	TRBV19	TRBD1	once	CASGTADTEAFF	TGTGCCAGCGGGACAGCCGATACTGAAGCTTTCTTT
TRBJ2-1	TRBV5-8	TRBD2	-	CASSLRTSLNEQFF	TGTGCCAGCAGCTTGAGGACTAGCCTCAATGAGCAGTTCTTC
TRBJ1-5	TRBV12-3/TRBV12-4	-	-	CASSLEGDQPQHF	TGTGCCAGCAGCCTAGAGGGGGATCAGCCCCAGCATTTT
TRBJ2-3	TRBV24-1	-	-	CATSDLREGGGISDTQYF	TGTGCCACCAGTGATTTGCGGGAGGGAGGGGGCATTAGTGATACGCAGTATTTT
TRBJ1-5	TRBV28	-	-	CASSRPGGVDQPQHF	TGTGCCAGCAGTCGTCCCGGGGGTGTTGATCAGCCCCAGCATTTT
TRBJ1-5	TRBV13	TRBD1	-	CASSWRTGDDSNQPQHF	TGTGCCAGCAGCTGGCGGACAGGCGACGATAGCAATCAGCCCCAGCATTTT
TRBJ2-2	TRBV5-1	-	-	CASRQYGSRTGELFF	TGCGCCAGCAGGCAGTACGGGAGTAGGACCGGGGAGCTGTTTTTT
TRBJ1-2	TRBV28	TRBD1	-	CASAGGDYGYTF	TGTGCCAGCGCAGGGGGTGACTATGGCTACACCTTC
TRBJ1-3	TRBV19	TRBD1	-	CATKQGVNGNTIYF	TGTGCCACCAAACAGGGGGTTAACGGAAACACCATATATTTT
TRBJ2-7	TRBV19	-	-	CASSIALGSSYEQYF	TGTGCCAGTAGTATCGCTCTTGGGAGCTCCTACGAGCAGTACTTC
TRBJ1-3	TRBV4-3	-	few	CASSRVLARSTGNTIYF	TGCGCCAGCAGCCGAGTGCTAGCCAGATCGACTGGAAACACCATATATTTT
TRBJ2-2	TRBV6-4	TRBD2	-	CASTAIAGETGELFF	TGTGCCAGCACCGCAATAGCGGGAGAGACCGGGGAGCTGTTTTTT
TRBJ2-1	TRBV28	TRBD2	-	CASSLAGGYNEQFF	TGTGCCAGCAGTTTAGCGGGAGGGTACAATGAGCAGTTCTTC
TRBJ1-3	TRBV9	-	-	CASSPPRTGNTIYF	TGTGCCAGCAGCCCCCCGCGGACTGGAAACACCATATATTTT
TRBJ1-4	TRBV2	TRBD1	-	CASSEYWQGARKLFF	TGTGCCAGCAGCGAGTATTGGCAGGGGGCCCGAAAACTGTTTTTT
TRBJ2-7	TRBV7-6	-	once	CASSFGGEQYF	TGTGCCAGCAGCTTCGGGGGCGAGCAGTACTTC
TRBJ2-3	TRBV11-3	TRBD2	few	CASSLGLAGASTDTQYF	TGTGCCAGCAGCTTAGGCTTAGCGGGGGCAAGCACAGATACGCAGTATTTT
TRBJ1-1	TRBV4-3	-	-	CASSQEFRRGNTEAFF	TGCGCCAGCAGCCAAGAGTTTCGGAGGGGGAACACTGAAGCTTTCTTT
TRBJ1-3	TRBV6-5	-	-	CASSMTGYSGNTIYF	TGTGCCAGCAGTATGACAGGTTACTCTGGAAACACCATATATTTT
TRBJ2-3	TRBV7-2	TRBD2	-	CASSLGLAASPGADTQYF	TGTGCCAGCAGCTTGGGACTAGCGGCCTCGCCGGGGGCAGATACGCAGTATTTT
TRBJ1-2	TRBV2	-	-	CASSPGQGGYTF	TGTGCCAGCAGCCCGGGACAAGGGGGCTACACCTTC
TRBJ1-1	TRBV2	-	-	CASKGQARKNTEAFF	TGTGCCAGCAAGGGACAAGCAAGAAAGAACACTGAAGCTTTCTTT
TRBJ2-1	TRBV24-1	-	once	CATSRIEGSGTTYNEQFF	TGTGCCACCAGTCGGATTGAGGGTAGCGGTACCACCTACAATGAGCAGTTCTTC
TRBJ1-5	TRBV7-8	-	-	CASSRQEDQPQHF	TGTGCCAGCAGCCGACAGGAGGACCAGCCCCAGCATTTT
TRBJ1-2	TRBV27	-	few	CASSFSTGNYGYTF	TGTGCCAGCAGTTTTTCGACTGGAAACTATGGCTACACCTTC
TRBJ2-1	TRBV9	TRBD2	once	CASSVFAGGNNEQFF	TGTGCCAGCAGCGTATTTGCGGGAGGTAACAATGAGCAGTTCTTC
TRBJ1-1	TRBV30	-	-	CAWVQTGWNTEAFF	TGTGCCTGGGTCCAGACAGGCTGGAACACTGAAGCTTTCTTT
TRBJ1-4	TRBV15	-	-	CATSSRNLANFLKNEKLFF	TGTGCCACCAGCAGCAGGAACCTAGCGAACTTCTTAAAAAATGAAAAACTGTTTTTT
TRBJ2-1	TRBV6-5	TRBD1	-	CASSYSLGTGNEQFF	TGTGCCAGCAGTTACTCTCTCGGGACAGGTAATGAGCAGTTCTTC
TRBJ1-6	TRBV19	-	-	CASSIFGGNSPLHF	TGTGCCAGTAGTATTTTCGGGGGAAATTCACCCCTCCACTTT